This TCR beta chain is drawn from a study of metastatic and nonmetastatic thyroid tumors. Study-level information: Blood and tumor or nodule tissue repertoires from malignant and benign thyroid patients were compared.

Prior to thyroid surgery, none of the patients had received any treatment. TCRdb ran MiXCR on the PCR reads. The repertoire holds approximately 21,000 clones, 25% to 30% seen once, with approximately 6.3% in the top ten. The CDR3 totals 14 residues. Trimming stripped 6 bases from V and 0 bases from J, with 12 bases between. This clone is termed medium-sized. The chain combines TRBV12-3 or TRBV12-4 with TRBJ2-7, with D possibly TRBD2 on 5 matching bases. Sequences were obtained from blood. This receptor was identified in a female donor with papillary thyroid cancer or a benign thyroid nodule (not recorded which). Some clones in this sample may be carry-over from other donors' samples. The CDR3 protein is CASSYGLISYEQYF. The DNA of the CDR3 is TGTGCCAGCAGCTATGGACTTATCTCCTACGAGCAGTACTTC.